The clone carrying this T cell receptor (beta chain) was recorded a few times. This sample is part of a study of shared clonotypes between healthy human individuals. This CDR3 comprises 15 residues. The ends lost 4 bases at V and 4 bases at J; junction bases unmatched: 5. The germline gives CDR1 SGHNT, CDR2 YYREEE (reference sequence). The split of CD4+ cells yielded CD45RA+ naive and CD45RA-negative memory subsets. Here immunoSEQ multiplex PCR was the method, and the copy in TCRdb shows in-frame clones only, minus some. Altogether roughly 520,000 clones are present, 90% to 96% being singletons, with the ten largest covering 0.05% to 0.07%.

The sequencing input was naive CD4+ T cells sorted from blood. Indicated subset: CD45RA+ positively selected. The chain is built from TRBV5-4 and TRBJ2-7, with 13 bases matching TRBD2. This receptor was obtained from a woman aged 25-40 years in good health. CDR3 region: CASSPGTSGIYEQYF. In DNA, the CDR3 is TGTGCCAGCAGCCCGGGGACTAGCGGGATTTACGAGCAGTACTTC.